This entry lists 21 T cell receptor beta chains sequenced from one sample in a study of blood T cell repertoires in COVID-19. Assay used: immunoSEQ multiplex PCR; TCRdb lists only in-frame clones, some missing. Among roughly 500,000 clones listed, 85% to 90% were seen once. Sample: PBMCs or T cells enriched from blood (not recorded which). All receptors come from a woman aged 40 to 50 who had recovered from COVID-19.

The genes are TRBV3-1 (or the pseudogene TRBV3-2) and TRBJ2-1, with a possible D match to TRBD1 (5 bases). V was shortened by 4 bases and J by 8 bases, with 6 bases between the two germline ends. The CDR3 spans 11 residues. Germline loops: CDR1 LGHDT, CDR2 YNNKEL (reference sequence). The CDR3 is CASSRGYEQFF. The CDR3 bases are TGTGCCAGCAGCCGGGGCTATGAGCAGTTCTTC.

This clone was detected a few times. V is TRBV18 and J is TRBJ1-2; maybe TRBD1 (5 bases). Germline V gives CDR1 KGHSH, CDR2 LQKENI. V dropped 0 bases and J dropped 4 bases, with 9 bases sitting between them. The CDR3 extends over 14 amino acids. The CDR3 protein is CASSPPRAGYGYTF. The CDR3 DNA is TGTGCCAGCTCACCACCCAGGGCTGGCTATGGCTACACCTTC. Based on the CDR3 plus reference TRBV18 and TRBJ1-2, the full variable domain is NAGVMQNPRHLVRRRGQEARLRCSPMKGHSHVYWYRQLPEEGLKFMVYLQKENIIDESGMPKERFSAEFPKEGPSILRIQQVVRGDSAAYFCASSPPRAGYGYTFGSGTRLTVV.

The J gene is TRBJ2-1, the V gene TRBV10-2; 8 bases are shared with TRBD1. Germline V gives CDR1 WSHSY, CDR2 SAAADI. J lost 12 bases, V lost 0 bases, and 16 bases had no gene match. The CDR3 sequence is 17 residues long. CDR3 protein: CASSESSDQGAIIGQFF. The CDR3 DNA is TGCGCCAGCAGTGAGTCGTCGGATCAGGGGGCGATAATAGGGCAGTTCTTC.

The rearrangement joins TRBV29-1 to TRBJ2-7; 8 positions agree with TRBD2. Trimming removed 6 bases from V and 1 base from J; junction bases left unmatched: 5. Germline CDR1 reads SQVTM; CDR2 reads ANQGSEA. The CDR3 loop spans 13 amino acids. CDR3 DNA: TGCAGCGTGGGACTAGGGGGATCCTACGAGCAGTACTTC. Translated: CSVGLGGSYEQYF.

This clone was recorded a few times. The chain is built from TRBV7-9 and TRBJ1-4, with D unresolved. The CDR3 spans 12 residues. Germline CDR1 and CDR2: SEHNR and FQNEAQ (reference sequence). V was clipped by 1 base and J by 8 bases, with 5 bases between them. The CDR3: CASSLGGEKLFF. CDR3 coding DNA: TGTGCCAGCAGCTTAGGAGGGGAAAAACTGTTTTTT.

This chain connects TRBV12-3 or TRBV12-4 to TRBJ1-4, with D perhaps matching TRBD1 (6 bases). Trimming took off 7 bases at V and 6 bases at J, with 6 bases between the two ends. This CDR3 region has 11 residues. The CDR3 sequence is CASKGDEKLFF. CDR3 bases: TGTGCCAGCAAGGGGGATGAAAAACTGTTTTTT.

This chain connects TRBV27 to TRBJ2-5; a possible D gene is TRBD2 (6 bases). V dropped 11 bases and J dropped 5 bases, with 15 bases sitting between them. Germline loops: CDR1 MNHEY, CDR2 SMNVEV (reference sequence). The CDR3 loop spans 12 amino acids. CDR3 protein: CAPWTTGETQYF. The CDR3 nucleotides are TGTGCCCCCTGGACTACGGGGGAGACCCAGTACTTC.

The chain uses TRBV30 and TRBJ1-4; D not resolved. CDR3 size: 12 residues. Germline V gives CDR1 GTSNPN, CDR2 SVGIG (reference sequence). Trimming removed 0 bases at V and 8 bases at J, with 7 bases between. CDR3 protein: CAWSVSGEKLFF. The CDR3 DNA follows: TGTGCCTGGAGTGTTTCGGGGGAAAAACTGTTTTTT.

The chain links TRBV5-1 to TRBJ2-5; the D gene is possibly TRBD1 (5 bases). Trimming left V 0 bases short and J 3 bases short, with 12 bases between. Per germline, CDR1 SGHRS and CDR2 YFSETQ. This CDR3 comprises 15 residues. The CDR3 protein is CASSLGGRWEETQYF. The CDR3 region has the DNA TGCGCCAGCAGCTTGGGGGGCAGGTGGGAAGAGACCCAGTACTTC.

The rearrangement uses TRBV19 and TRBJ2-7, with 9 bases fitting TRBD2. With 5 bases clipped from V and 0 bases from J, the junction kept 5 bases outside the gene matches. Germline CDR1 LNHDA, CDR2 SQIVND (reference sequence). The CDR3 consists of 15 residues. The DNA for the CDR3 is TGTGCCAGTAGTGGGGTTAGCGGGAGCTCCTACGAGCAGTACTTC. Its protein product is CASSGVSGSSYEQYF.

The chain is built from TRBV19 and TRBJ2-3, with 9 bases aligning to TRBD1. Germline V CDR1 and CDR2: LNHDA, SQIVND (reference sequence). The CDR3 runs to 17 residues. V was pared by 5 bases and J by 4 bases, with 13 bases of the junction left unmatched. CDR3 in amino acids: CASSSLPGQGLSDTQYF. Written as DNA, the CDR3 is TGTGCCAGTAGTTCCCTCCCGGGACAGGGATTATCAGATACGCAGTATTTT.

The chain is built from TRBV3-1 (or the pseudogene TRBV3-2) and TRBJ2-7; D gene uncertain. The CDR3 is made up of 12 amino acids. V lost 4 bases, J lost 1 base, and 5 bases lay in between. Germline V CDR1 and CDR2: LGHDT, YNNKEL (reference sequence). CDR3 DNA sequence: TGTGCCAGCAGCCGAGCTTCCTACGAGCAGTACTTC. Protein sequence: CASSRASYEQYF.

This rearrangement joins TRBV4-3 to TRBJ1-1; D not certain. V was trimmed by 1 base and J by 2 bases, leaving 8 bases between them. The CDR3 is made up of 14 amino acids. Germline V CDR1 and CDR2: LGHNA, YSLEER. The CDR3: CASSQVGGNTEAFF. CDR3 DNA sequence: TGCGCCAGCAGCCAAGTAGGCGGAAACACTGAAGCTTTCTTT.

V is TRBV11-3 and J is TRBJ2-1; 7 bases agree with TRBD2. Germline V gene sequence: CDR1 SGHNT, CDR2 YENEEA. J was trimmed by 10 bases and V by 5 bases; bases with no gene match: 8. The CDR3 covers 13 residues. The CDR3 sequence: CASSRDYMTEQFF. CDR3 DNA: TGTGCCAGCAGCCGGGACTATATGACGGAGCAGTTCTTC.

The genes are TRBV4-1 and TRBJ1-5; no clear D. V was clipped by 4 bases and J by 4 bases, with 14 bases between them. Germline V gene data show CDR1 as MGHRA and CDR2 as YSYEKL. This CDR3 is built from 15 residues. CDR3: CASSPSGYGNQPQHF. For the CDR3, the DNA is TGCGCCAGCAGCCCCAGTGGGTACGGGAATCAGCCCCAGCATTTT.

This chain uses TRBV4-1 with TRBJ2-3; 10 nucleotides match TRBD2. V lost 4 bases to trimming and J lost 5 bases; unmatched junction nucleotides: 9. The CDR3 runs 16 residues. CDR1 and CDR2 from the germline V gene are MGHRA and YSYEKL. The CDR3 sequence is CASSPNPSGSQDTQYF. The CDR3 nucleotides are TGCGCCAGCAGCCCAAATCCTAGCGGGAGTCAAGATACGCAGTATTTT.

The chain links TRBV3-1 (or the pseudogene TRBV3-2) to TRBJ2-5; D remains unclear. Trimming removed 0 bases from V and 0 bases from J, with 8 bases in between. CDR1 LGHDT and CDR2 YNNKEL come from the germline V gene (reference sequence). The CDR3 covers 15 residues. In DNA form, the CDR3 reads TGTGCCAGCAGCCAAGATTCTAGATACCAAGAGACCCAGTACTTC. It is translated as CASSQDSRYQETQYF.

The chain joins TRBV12-3 or TRBV12-4 to TRBJ1-1; D is unclear. CDR3 length: 13 amino acids. The ends were cut back, 6 bases at V and 6 bases at J, with 14 bases in the middle. The CDR3 DNA reads as TGTGCCAGCAGGCACTGGACTTTCCCTGAAGCTTTCTTT. Amino acid sequence: CASRHWTFPEAFF.

The genes are TRBV7-9 and TRBJ1-1; D is ambiguous. There are 16 residues in the CDR3. Germline CDR1 SEHNR, CDR2 FQNEAQ (reference sequence). V dropped 4 bases and J dropped 7 bases, with 22 bases sitting between them. CDR3: CASSYHTVDPAGEAFF. The CDR3 region has the DNA TGTGCCAGCAGCTACCATACCGTGGACCCTGCGGGTGAAGCTTTCTTT. The whole variable domain, remainder taken from reference TRBV7-9 and TRBJ1-1, is DTGVSQNPRHKITKRGQNVTFRCDPISEHNRLYWYRQTLGQGPEFLTYFQNEAQLEKSRLLSDRFSAERPKGSFSTLEIQRTEQGDSAMYLCASSYHTVDPAGEAFFGQGTRLTVV.

This CDR3 is CASSSSGTSGPETQYF. Here the CDR3 DNA reads TGCGCCAGCAGCTCCTCCGGGACTAGCGGACCAGAGACCCAGTACTTC. The gene calls are TRBV5-1 and TRBJ2-5; 11 nucleotides line up with TRBD2. CDR1 and CDR2 (germline): SGHRS, YFSETQ. The CDR3 consists of 16 residues. Trimming removed 3 bases from V and 4 bases from J; junction bases left unmatched: 8.

The CDR3 loop reads CASSSEAGTYEQYF. DNA of the CDR3: TGTGCCAGCAGCTCTGAAGCGGGAACATACGAGCAGTACTTC. V usage is TRBV7-2 and J usage is TRBJ2-7, with 7 bases matching TRBD2. Looked up from germline, CDR1 is SGHTA and CDR2 is FQGNSA. CDR3 length: 14 amino acids. The trim removed 4 bases at V and 4 bases at J, leaving 7 bases unmatched.